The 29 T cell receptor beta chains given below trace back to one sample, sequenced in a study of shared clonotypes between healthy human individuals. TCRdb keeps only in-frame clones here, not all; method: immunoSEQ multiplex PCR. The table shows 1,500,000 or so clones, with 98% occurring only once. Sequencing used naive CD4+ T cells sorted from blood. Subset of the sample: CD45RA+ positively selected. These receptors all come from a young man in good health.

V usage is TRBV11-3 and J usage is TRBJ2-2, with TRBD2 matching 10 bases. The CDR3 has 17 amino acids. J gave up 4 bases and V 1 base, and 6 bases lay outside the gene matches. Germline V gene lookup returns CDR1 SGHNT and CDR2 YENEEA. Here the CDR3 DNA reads TGTGCCAGCAGCTTAGTCGGGCTAGCGGGAGCCACCGGGGAGCTGTTTTTT. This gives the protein CASSLVGLAGATGELFF.

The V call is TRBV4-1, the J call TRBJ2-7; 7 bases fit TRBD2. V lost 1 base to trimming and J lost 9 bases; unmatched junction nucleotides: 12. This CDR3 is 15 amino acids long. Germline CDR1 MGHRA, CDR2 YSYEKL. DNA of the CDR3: TGCGCCAGCAGCCAAGTTACGGGAGGCCAATCTGTGCAGTACTTC. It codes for CASSQVTGGQSVQYF.

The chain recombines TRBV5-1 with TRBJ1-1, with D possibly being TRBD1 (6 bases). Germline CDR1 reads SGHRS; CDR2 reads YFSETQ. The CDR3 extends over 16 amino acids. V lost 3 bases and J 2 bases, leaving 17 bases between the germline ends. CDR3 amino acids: CASSSAVGGGNTEAFF. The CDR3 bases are TGCGCCAGCAGCTCCGCCGTAGGGGGGGGAAACACTGAAGCTTTCTTT.

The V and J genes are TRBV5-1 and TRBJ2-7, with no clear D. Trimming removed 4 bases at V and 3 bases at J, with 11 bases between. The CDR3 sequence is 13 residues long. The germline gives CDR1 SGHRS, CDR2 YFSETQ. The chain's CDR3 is CASSPERNYEQYF. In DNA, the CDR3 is TGCGCCAGCAGCCCAGAGCGCAACTACGAGCAGTACTTC.

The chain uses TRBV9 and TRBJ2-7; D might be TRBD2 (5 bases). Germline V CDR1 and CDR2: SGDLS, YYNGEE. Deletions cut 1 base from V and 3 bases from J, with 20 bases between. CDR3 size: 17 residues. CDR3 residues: CASSVHPTPRAFYEQYF. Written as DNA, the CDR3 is TGTGCCAGCAGCGTACATCCGACTCCGAGGGCCTTCTACGAGCAGTACTTC.

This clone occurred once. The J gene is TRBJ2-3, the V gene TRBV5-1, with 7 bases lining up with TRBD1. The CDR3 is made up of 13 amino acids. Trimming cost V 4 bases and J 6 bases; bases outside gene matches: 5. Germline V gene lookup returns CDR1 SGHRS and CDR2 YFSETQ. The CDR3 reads CASSTVQGDTQYF. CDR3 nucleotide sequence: TGCGCCAGCAGCACCGTACAGGGGGATACGCAGTATTTT.

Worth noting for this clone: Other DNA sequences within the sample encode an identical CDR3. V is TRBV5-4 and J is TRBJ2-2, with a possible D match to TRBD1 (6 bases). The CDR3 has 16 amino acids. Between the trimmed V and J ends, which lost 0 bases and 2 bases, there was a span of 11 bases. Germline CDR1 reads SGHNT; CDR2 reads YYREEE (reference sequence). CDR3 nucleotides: TGTGCCAGCAGCTTGGTAAGGGGGACCAACACCGGGGAGCTGTTTTTT. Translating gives CASSLVRGTNTGELFF.

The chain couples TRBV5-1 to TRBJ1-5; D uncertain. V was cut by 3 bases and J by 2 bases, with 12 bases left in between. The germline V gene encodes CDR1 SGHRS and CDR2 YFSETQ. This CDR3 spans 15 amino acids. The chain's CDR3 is CASSSGLGGNQPQHF. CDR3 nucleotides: TGCGCCAGCAGCTCTGGCTTGGGTGGCAATCAGCCCCAGCATTTT.

Here the CDR3 DNA reads TGTGCCACCAGCGTGGACACCGTTAATCAGCCCCAGCATTTT. Protein sequence: CATSVDTVNQPQHF. The chain uses TRBV15 and TRBJ1-5; TRBD1 is a possible D gene (5 bases). This CDR3 spans 14 amino acids. Trimming pared 5 bases from V and 4 bases from J, leaving 12 bases between. Per the germline V gene, CDR1 is LNHNV and CDR2 is YYDKDF (reference sequence).

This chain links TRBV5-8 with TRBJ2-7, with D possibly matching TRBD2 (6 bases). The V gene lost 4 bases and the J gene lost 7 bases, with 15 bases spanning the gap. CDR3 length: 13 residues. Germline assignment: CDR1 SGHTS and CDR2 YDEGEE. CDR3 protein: CASSTWRGGEQYF. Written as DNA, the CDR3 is TGTGCCAGCAGCACGTGGAGAGGAGGGGAGCAGTACTTC.

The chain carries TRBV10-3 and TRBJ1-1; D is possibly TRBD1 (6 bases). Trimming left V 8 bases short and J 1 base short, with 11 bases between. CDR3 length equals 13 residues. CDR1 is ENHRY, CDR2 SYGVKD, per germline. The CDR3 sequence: CAIGRTENTEAFF. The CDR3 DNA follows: TGTGCCATCGGCAGGACAGAGAACACTGAAGCTTTCTTT.

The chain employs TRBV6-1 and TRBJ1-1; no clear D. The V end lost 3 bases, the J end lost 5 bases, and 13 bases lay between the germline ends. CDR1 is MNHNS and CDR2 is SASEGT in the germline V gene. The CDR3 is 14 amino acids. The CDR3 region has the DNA TGTGCCAGCAGTGATAGGTCCCGAAGGACTGAAGCTTTCTTT. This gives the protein CASSDRSRRTEAFF.

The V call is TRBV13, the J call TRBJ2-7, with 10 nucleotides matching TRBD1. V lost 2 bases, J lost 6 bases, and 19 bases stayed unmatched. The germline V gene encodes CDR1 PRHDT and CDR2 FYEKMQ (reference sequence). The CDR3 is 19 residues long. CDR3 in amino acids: CASSLNFGTGAADSREQYF. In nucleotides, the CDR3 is TGTGCCAGCAGCTTAAATTTTGGGACAGGGGCCGCGGATTCTCGCGAGCAGTACTTC.

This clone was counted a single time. CDR3 loop: CASSLSTRSGEDTQYF. DNA of the CDR3: TGTGCCAGCAGTTTATCGACGCGATCCGGAGAAGATACGCAGTATTTT. The V gene is TRBV27, the J gene TRBJ2-3; D ambiguous. Trimming removed 0 bases from V and 5 bases from J, with 15 bases in between. This CDR3 has 16 residues. CDR1 is MNHEY and CDR2 is SMNVEV in the germline V gene (reference sequence).

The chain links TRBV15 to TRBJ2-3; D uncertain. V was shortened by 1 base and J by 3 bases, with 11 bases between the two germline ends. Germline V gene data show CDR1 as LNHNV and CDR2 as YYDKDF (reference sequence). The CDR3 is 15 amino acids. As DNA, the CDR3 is TGTGCCACCAGCAGAGTTCCGGGTGGAACAGATACGCAGTATTTT. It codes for CATSRVPGGTDTQYF.

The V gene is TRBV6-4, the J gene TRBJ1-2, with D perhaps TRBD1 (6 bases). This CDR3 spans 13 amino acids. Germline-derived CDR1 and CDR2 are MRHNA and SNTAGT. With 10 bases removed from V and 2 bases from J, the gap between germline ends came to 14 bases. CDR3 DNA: TGTGCCAATAACAGGGTAGCAAACTATGGCTACACCTTC. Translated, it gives CANNRVANYGYTF.

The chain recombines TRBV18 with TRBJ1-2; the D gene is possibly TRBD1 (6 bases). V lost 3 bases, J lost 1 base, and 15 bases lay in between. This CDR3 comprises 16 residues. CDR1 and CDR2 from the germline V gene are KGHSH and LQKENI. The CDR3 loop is CASSPPGQPDNYGYTF. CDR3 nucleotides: TGTGCCAGCTCACCGCCTGGACAGCCGGATAACTATGGCTACACCTTC.

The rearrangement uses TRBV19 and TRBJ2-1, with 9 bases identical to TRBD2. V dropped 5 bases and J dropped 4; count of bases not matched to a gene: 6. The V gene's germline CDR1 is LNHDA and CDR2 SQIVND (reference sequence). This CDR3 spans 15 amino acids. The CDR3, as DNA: TGTGCCAGTAGTGTCGGGACTAGCCCTTACAATGAGCAGTTCTTC. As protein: CASSVGTSPYNEQFF.

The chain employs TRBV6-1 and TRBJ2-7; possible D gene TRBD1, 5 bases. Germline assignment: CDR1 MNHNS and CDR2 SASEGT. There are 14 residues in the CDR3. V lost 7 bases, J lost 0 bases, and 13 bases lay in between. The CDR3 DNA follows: TGTGCCAGCACGACAGAGCCGAACTCCTACGAGCAGTACTTC. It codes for CASTTEPNSYEQYF.

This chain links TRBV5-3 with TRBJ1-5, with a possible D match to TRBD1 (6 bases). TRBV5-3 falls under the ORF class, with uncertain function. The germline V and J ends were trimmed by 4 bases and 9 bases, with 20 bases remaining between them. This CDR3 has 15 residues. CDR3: CARSTSSRGSGPQHF. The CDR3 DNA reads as TGTGCCAGAAGCACCAGCTCCAGGGGTTCGGGGCCCCAGCATTTT.

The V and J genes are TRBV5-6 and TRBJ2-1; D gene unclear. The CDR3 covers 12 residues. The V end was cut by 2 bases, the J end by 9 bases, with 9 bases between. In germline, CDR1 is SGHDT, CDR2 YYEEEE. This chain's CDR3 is CASSFSGGEQFF. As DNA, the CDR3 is TGTGCCAGCAGCTTCTCTGGCGGTGAGCAGTTCTTC.

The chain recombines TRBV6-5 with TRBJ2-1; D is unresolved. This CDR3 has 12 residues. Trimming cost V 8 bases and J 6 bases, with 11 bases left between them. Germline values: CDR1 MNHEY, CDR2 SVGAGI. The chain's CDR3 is CASPNSANEQFF. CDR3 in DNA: TGTGCCAGCCCCAACTCTGCCAATGAGCAGTTCTTC.

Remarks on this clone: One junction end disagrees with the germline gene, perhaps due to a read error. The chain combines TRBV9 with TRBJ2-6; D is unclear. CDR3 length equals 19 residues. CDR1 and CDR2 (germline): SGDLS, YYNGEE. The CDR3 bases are TGTGCCCGCAGCGTAGCTGCCACGACCAGGAGCTCTGGGGCCAACGTCCTGACTTTC. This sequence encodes CARSVAATTRSSGANVLTF. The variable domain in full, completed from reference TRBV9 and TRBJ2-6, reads DSGVTQTPKHLITATGQRVTLRCSPRSGDLSVYWYQQSLDQGLQFLIQYYNGEERAKGNILERFSAQQFPDLHSELNLSSLELGDSALYFCARSVAATTRSSGANVLTFGAGSRLTVL.

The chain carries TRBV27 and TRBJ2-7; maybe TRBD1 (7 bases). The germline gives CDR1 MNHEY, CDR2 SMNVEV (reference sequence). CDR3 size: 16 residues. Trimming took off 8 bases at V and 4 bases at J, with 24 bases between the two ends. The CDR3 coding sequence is TGTGCCAGCGGAAAGAGACAGGGCGGGGTGGTGTACGAGCAGTACTTC. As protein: CASGKRQGGVVYEQYF.

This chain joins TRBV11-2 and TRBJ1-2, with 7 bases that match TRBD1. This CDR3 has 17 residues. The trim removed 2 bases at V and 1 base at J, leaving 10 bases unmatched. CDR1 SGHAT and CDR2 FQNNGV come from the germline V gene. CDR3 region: CASSLIKGGTVNYGYTF. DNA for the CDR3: TGTGCCAGCAGCTTAATAAAAGGAGGGACAGTTAACTATGGCTACACCTTC.

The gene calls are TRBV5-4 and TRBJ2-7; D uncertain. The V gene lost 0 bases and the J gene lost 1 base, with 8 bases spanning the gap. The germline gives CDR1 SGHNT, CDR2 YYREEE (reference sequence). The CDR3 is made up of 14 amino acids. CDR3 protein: CASSLDRRSYEQYF. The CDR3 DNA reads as TGTGCCAGCAGCTTGGACAGAAGATCCTACGAGCAGTACTTC.

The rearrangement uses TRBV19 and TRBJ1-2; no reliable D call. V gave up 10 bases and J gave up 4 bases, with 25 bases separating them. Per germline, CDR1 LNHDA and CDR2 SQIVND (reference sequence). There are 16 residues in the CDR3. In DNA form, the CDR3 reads TGTGCCACCCATACCCTTTACGGGGAGAAAATCTATGGCTACACCTTC. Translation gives CATHTLYGEKIYGYTF.

The CDR3 spells CASSWAGASYNEQFF. The CDR3 nucleotides are TGCGCCAGCAGTTGGGCGGGAGCCTCCTACAATGAGCAGTTCTTC. This rearrangement joins TRBV10-2 to TRBJ2-1; 7 positions agree with TRBD2. The V gene's germline CDR1 is WSHSY and CDR2 SAAADI. The CDR3 is 15 amino acids. J lost 0 bases, V lost 5 bases, and 4 bases had no gene match.

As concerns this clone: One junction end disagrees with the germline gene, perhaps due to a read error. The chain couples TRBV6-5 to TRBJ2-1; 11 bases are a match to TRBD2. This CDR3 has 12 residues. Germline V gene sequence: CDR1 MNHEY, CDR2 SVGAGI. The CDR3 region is CASSPGLAERFF. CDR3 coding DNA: TGTGCCAGCAGCCCGGGACTAGCGGAGCGGTTCTTC.